This TCR beta chain was documented in a study of cytotoxic CD8 clonotypes in ibrutinib-treated CLL. Study-wide context: The patient breakdown showed ten to eleven relapsed/refractory and approximately 15 treatment-naive cases, with under 18 IGHV unmutated. The taking of response samples occurred after a median roughly 12 months of treatment, with a range of 6 to 36.

Germline CDR1 reads MRHNA; CDR2 reads SNTAGT. The CDR3 is 17 amino acids. V was cut by 0 bases and J by 2 bases, with 15 bases left in between. Points from the study as a whole: Treatment left the uncommon public clonotypes either contracted or stable in frequency.

Comment on this clone: Its target is unknown.

Produced via immunoSEQ multiplex PCR; TCRdb's table is partial and in-frame only. This table has about 160,000 clones, approximately 90% appearing once. The sample in question was PBMCs, obtained at disease progression, from a patient treated with ibrutinib. The receptor was derived from a human donor with chronic lymphocytic leukemia. The chain joins TRBV6-4 to TRBJ2-3, with D perhaps given as TRBD1 or TRBD2 (5 bases each). DNA for the CDR3: TGTGCCAGCAGTGACTCGCGTCACGGGGCCATCACAGATACGCAGTATTTT. It encodes CASSDSRHGAITDTQYF.